This T cell receptor (beta chain) was identified in a study of cytomegalovirus exposure and HLA in healthy donors. Concerning this clone: The antigen is unknown.

The CDR3 spans 16 residues. Germline loops: CDR1 LGHNA, CDR2 YNFKEQ. V was clipped by 3 bases and J by 0 bases; unmatched bases: 3. Researchers ran the PCR with 60 Vbeta and 13 Jbeta primers. Clones were read by immunoSEQ multiplex PCR, and TCRdb kept only the in-frame ones, dropping some. The sample has about 200,000 clones, and its top ten clones hold 6.5%. Findings of the study overall: Most TCRs appeared rarely, but some public TCRs recurred in many donors.

This chain connects TRBV4-2 to TRBJ2-1; 9 bases fit TRBD2. The source is a man aged 25-45 years in good health and CMV-seronegative. The material sequenced was PBMCs. The CDR3, as DNA: TGTGCCAGCAGCCATATTAGCGGGGGCTCCTACAATGAGCAGTTCTTC. As protein: CASSHISGGSYNEQFF.